A selection of T cell receptor beta chains follows, all from one sample in a study of cytomegalovirus exposure and HLA in healthy donors. The data were produced by immunoSEQ multiplex PCR, yet TCRdb's version contains in-frame clones alone and is incomplete. The sample yields roughly 100,000 clones, about 15% seen once. Sequencing used PBMCs. Source of these receptors: a female donor in good health and CMV-seronegative. CDR3s include the opening cysteine and the closing phenylalanine or tryptophan. The order of the fields is V gene, D gene, clone size, J gene, CDR3 protein, CDR3 DNA. A D gene is named only where the DNA matches it firmly. The listing skips clone size in some rows; elsewhere it reads once, few, many or a size class.

TRBV2,NA,few,TRBJ2-3,CASSVERTTDTQYF,TGTGCCAGCAGTGTTGAGCGGACCACAGATACGCAGTATTTT
TRBV19,TRBD1,NA,TRBJ1-5,CASSTRASGTGRPRNQPQHF,TGTGCCAGTAGCACCAGGGCTTCCGGGACAGGGCGTCCGCGCAATCAGCCCCAGCATTTT
TRBV4-3,TRBD2,NA,TRBJ2-1,CASSQGLAGKRFF,TGCGCCAGCAGCCAAGGACTAGCGGGAAAACGGTTCTTC
TRBV6-5,NA,NA,TRBJ1-1,CASSTGNRDTEAFF,TGTGCCAGCAGTACAGGGAATCGGGACACTGAAGCTTTCTTT
TRBV7-7,TRBD1,NA,TRBJ1-4,CASSPGTATNEKLFF,TGTGCTAGCAGCCCTGGGACAGCAACTAATGAAAAACTGTTTTTT
TRBV15,TRBD2,few,TRBJ2-7,CATSRVSGGPSEQYF,TGTGCCACCAGCAGAGTCTCGGGGGGTCCCTCCGAGCAGTACTTC
TRBV6-5,TRBD1,NA,TRBJ1-1,CASREQGSDNTEAFF,TGTGCCAGCAGGGAACAGGGGTCAGACAACACTGAAGCTTTCTTT
TRBV7-9,NA,few,TRBJ1-2,CASSLAAGSAGYTF,TGTGCCAGCAGCTTAGCGGCGGGTAGTGCTGGCTACACCTTC
TRBV30,NA,NA,TRBJ1-2,CAWSPPGQNYGYTF,TGTGCCTGGAGTCCTCCAGGGCAGAACTATGGCTACACCTTC
TRBV1,NA,few,TRBJ2-5,CTSSQGAGEETQYF,TGCACCAGCAGCCAAGGCGCCGGAGAAGAGACCCAGTACTTC
TRBV29-1,TRBD2,few,TRBJ2-5,CSVLRLAGYVETQYF,TGCAGCGTCCTAAGACTAGCGGGGTACGTGGAGACCCAGTACTTC
TRBV15,NA,NA,TRBJ1-4,CATRATGLTNEKLFF,TGTGCCACCCGCGCCACAGGGTTAACTAATGAAAAACTGTTTTTT
TRBV9,NA,NA,TRBJ2-2,CASSGTNMNTGELFF,TGTGCCAGCAGCGGTACCAACATGAACACCGGGGAGCTGTTTTTT
TRBV5-1,TRBD2,few,TRBJ2-7,CASSFRTSVYEQYF,TGCGCCAGCAGCTTTCGGACTAGCGTCTACGAGCAGTACTTC
TRBV6-1,TRBD1,few,TRBJ2-7,CASSEGTGGSYEQYF,TGTGCCAGCAGTGAAGGGACAGGGGGCTCCTACGAGCAGTACTTC
TRBV27,TRBD2,NA,TRBJ2-1,CASRGAGGSYTEQFF,TGTGCCTCCCGGGGAGCGGGAGGGAGTTACACTGAGCAGTTCTTC
TRBV7-7,NA,NA,TRBJ1-1,CASSLDRNTEAFF,TGTGCTAGCAGCTTGGACAGGAACACTGAAGCTTTCTTT
TRBV5-1,NA,few,TRBJ1-2,CASSPAEGRTYGYTF,TGCGCCAGCAGCCCGGCGGAGGGGCGGACCTATGGCTACACCTTC
TRBV19,NA,NA,TRBJ2-2,CASSSGELFF,TGTGCCAGTAGTTCGGGGGAGCTGTTTTTT
TRBV29-1,NA,few,TRBJ1-1,CSVEEHGGRPEAFF,TGCAGCGTTGAGGAGCACGGGGGACGTCCAGAAGCTTTCTTT
TRBV7-2,TRBD1,NA,TRBJ1-5,CASSSGTGRTQPQHF,TGTGCCAGCAGCTCTGGGACAGGGCGAACTCAGCCCCAGCATTTT
TRBV19,NA,NA,TRBJ1-1,CASSMPQGIRTEAFF,TGTGCCAGTAGTATGCCGCAGGGCATAAGAACTGAAGCTTTCTTT
TRBV4-2,NA,NA,TRBJ2-5,CASSQEDGSVGETQYF,TGTGCCAGCAGCCAAGAGGACGGGAGCGTTGGAGAGACCCAGTACTTC
TRBV4-1,TRBD2,NA,TRBJ2-1,CASSLIGGAVDEQFF,TGCGCCAGCAGCCTCATCGGGGGGGCCGTTGATGAGCAGTTCTTC
TRBV10-3,NA,NA,TRBJ1-1,CAISESKTRPGKTEAFF,TGTGCCATCAGTGAGTCGAAGACAAGGCCGGGGAAAACTGAAGCTTTCTTT
TRBV15,NA,few,TRBJ1-1,CATSRDSGATEAFF,TGTGCCACCAGCAGAGATTCAGGGGCCACTGAAGCTTTCTTT
TRBV20-1,NA,NA,TRBJ1-6,CSALGLIGHF,TGCAGTGCCCTCGGACTCATTGGCCACTTT
TRBV25-1,NA,NA,TRBJ1-4,CASSEGSGINEKLFF,TGTGCCAGCAGTGAAGGCTCAGGGATTAATGAAAAACTGTTTTTT
TRBV5-6,NA,NA,TRBJ2-3,CASSLGPAASTDTQYF,TGTGCCAGCAGCTTGGGTCCTGCGGCTAGCACAGATACGCAGTATTTT
TRBV11-2,NA,NA,TRBJ2-7,CASHRSSYEQYF,TGTGCCAGCCACAGGAGTTCCTACGAGCAGTACTTC
TRBV5-6,NA,few,TRBJ1-3,CASSLDARGSGNTIYF,TGTGCCAGCAGCTTGGATGCGCGGGGTTCTGGAAACACCATATATTTT
TRBV6-1,TRBD2,NA,TRBJ2-1,CASSGLAGAYNEQFF,TGTGCCAGCAGTGGACTAGCGGGAGCATACAATGAGCAGTTCTTC
TRBV7-8,NA,NA,TRBJ1-1,CASSLLGEGAFF,TGTGCCAGCAGCTTACTAGGGGAGGGAGCTTTCTTT
TRBV10-3,NA,NA,TRBJ1-4,CAISESKQGGEKLFF,TGTGCCATCAGTGAGTCCAAACAGGGCGGTGAAAAACTGTTTTTT
TRBV7-8,NA,few,TRBJ2-3,CASTTARATSTDTQYF,TGTGCCAGCACCACGGCGAGGGCTACTAGCACAGATACGCAGTATTTT
TRBV30,NA,NA,TRBJ1-3,CAWSVALPNTIYF,TGTGCCTGGAGTGTAGCGTTGCCAAACACCATATATTTT
TRBV30,NA,few,TRBJ2-7,CAWSETGLPYEQYF,TGTGCCTGGAGTGAAACAGGGCTGCCCTACGAGCAGTACTTC
TRBV25-1,TRBD2,NA,TRBJ2-1,CASAGTSAYNEQFF,TGTGCCAGTGCCGGGACTAGCGCCTACAATGAGCAGTTCTTC
TRBV27,TRBD1,NA,TRBJ1-6,CASSSYRGHNENSPLHF,TGTGCCAGCAGTTCTTACAGGGGGCATAACGAAAATTCACCCCTCCACTTT
TRBV6-5,NA,few,TRBJ1-5,CASSYSRVHSNQPQHF,TGTGCCAGCAGTTACTCGAGGGTACATAGCAATCAGCCCCAGCATTTT
TRBV28,TRBD1,few,TRBJ2-7,CASVGQGTYEQYF,TGTGCCAGCGTGGGACAGGGAACCTACGAGCAGTACTTC
TRBV7-9,TRBD2,few,TRBJ2-2,CASSLTGLAGNTGELFF,TGTGCCAGCAGCTTGACGGGACTAGCGGGGAACACCGGGGAGCTGTTTTTT
TRBV11-3,TRBD2,NA,TRBJ2-1,CASSSRSGSNEQFF,TGTGCCAGCAGCTCCCGTAGCGGGAGTAATGAGCAGTTCTTC
TRBV18,TRBD1,NA,TRBJ2-7,CASSPPGQGAHEQYF,TGTGCCAGCTCACCACCGGGACAGGGGGCCCACGAGCAGTACTTC
TRBV2,NA,few,TRBJ2-1,CASSELVRNEQFF,TGTGCCAGCAGTGAACTAGTTCGGAATGAGCAGTTCTTC
TRBV27,TRBD1,few,TRBJ1-6,CASRMGQVNSPLHF,TGTGCCAGCAGGATGGGACAGGTTAATTCACCCCTCCACTTT
TRBV6-6,NA,few,TRBJ2-5,CASSPTGRETQYF,TGTGCCAGCAGTCCGACTGGTCGAGAGACCCAGTACTTC
TRBV7-9,NA,NA,TRBJ2-1,CASSLDSTEQFF,TGTGCCAGCAGCTTAGACAGTACTGAGCAGTTCTTC
TRBV7-9,NA,few,TRBJ1-5,CASSLALGGTGNQPQHF,TGTGCCAGCAGCTTAGCGCTGGGGGGGACGGGAAATCAGCCCCAGCATTTT
TRBV19,NA,few,TRBJ1-1,CASSLDWNTEAFF,TGTGCCAGTAGCTTGGACTGGAACACTGAAGCTTTCTTT
TRBV6-1,TRBD2,NA,TRBJ2-3,CASSEVGERETDTQYF,TGTGCCAGCAGTGAAGTGGGTGAGCGGGAGACAGATACGCAGTATTTT
TRBV30,TRBD2,few,TRBJ2-7,CAWSVKGGPRYEQYF,TGTGCCTGGAGTGTAAAGGGAGGGCCCCGCTACGAGCAGTACTTC
TRBV5-1,TRBD1,NA,TRBJ1-1,CASSWTGSYTNTEAFF,TGCGCCAGCAGCTGGACAGGGAGCTATACGAACACTGAAGCTTTCTTT
TRBV6-5,NA,NA,TRBJ2-6,CASSQRRAGANVLTF,TGTGCCAGCAGCCAGCGCAGGGCTGGGGCCAACGTCCTGACTTTC
TRBV4-1,TRBD1,few,TRBJ1-5,CASSQRVAGTGESQPQHF,TGCGCCAGCAGCCAGAGGGTGGCCGGGACAGGGGAAAGTCAGCCCCAGCATTTT